A single sample gave rise to the 21 T cell receptor beta chains below, sequenced in a study of blood T cell repertoires in COVID-19. The protocol was immunoSEQ multiplex PCR, while the TCRdb copy is restricted to in-frame clones and leaves out a portion. The sample lists around 360,000 clones, over 75% occurring once. Sequencing was done on a sample of peripheral blood. These receptors were obtained from a woman aged 25 to 39 with COVID-19, enrolled during active disease.

In its sample, this clone was seen once. The chain links TRBV28 to TRBJ2-7; a possible D gene is TRBD2 (7 bases). Germline V gene lookup returns CDR1 MDHEN and CDR2 SYDVKM. This CDR3 has 14 amino acids. Between the trimmed V and J ends, which lost 6 bases and 3 bases, there was a span of 15 bases. DNA of the CDR3: TGTGCCAGCAGGACGAGGGGGGGAAACTACGAGCAGTACTTC. It codes for CASRTRGGNYEQYF.

The CDR3 is CASSSQSSGNTIYF. The CDR3, as DNA: TGTGCCAGCAGTTCACAGAGCTCTGGAAACACCATATATTTT. The chain links TRBV28 to TRBJ1-3, with D unclear. Trimming pared 4 bases from V and 0 bases from J, leaving 7 bases between. This CDR3 is built from 14 residues. CDR1 and CDR2 from the germline V gene are MDHEN and SYDVKM.

Only one count was recorded for this clone. The chain carries TRBV5-1 and TRBJ2-7, with a possible D match to TRBD1 (5 bases). V was cut by 4 bases and J by 5 bases, with 19 bases left in between. The CDR3 totals 15 residues. Germline CDR1 and CDR2: SGHRS and YFSETQ. CDR3 in amino acids: CASSPGQGNWDEQYF. DNA for the CDR3: TGCGCCAGCAGCCCCGGGCAGGGAAATTGGGACGAGCAGTACTTC.

V gene TRBV6-6 combines with J gene TRBJ2-7; D is possibly TRBD2 (5 bases). Looked up from germline, CDR1 is MNHNY and CDR2 is SVGAGI (reference sequence). V lost 6 bases and J lost 2, with 11 bases in between. CDR3 length equals 13 residues. This CDR3 is CASSLTRAYEQYF. DNA for the CDR3: TGTGCCAGCAGCCTAACTAGGGCCTACGAGCAGTACTTC.

V usage is TRBV29-1 and J usage is TRBJ2-3; D might be TRBD2 (7 bases). This CDR3 has 15 residues. The V gene's germline CDR1 is SQVTM and CDR2 ANQGSEA. CDR3 in amino acids: CSGGRASGKTDTQYF. CDR3 coding DNA: TGCAGTGGGGGCAGGGCAAGCGGGAAGACAGATACGCAGTATTTT.

This clone was counted a single time. The gene calls are TRBV27 and TRBJ2-5, with D maybe TRBD1 (7 bases). This CDR3 comprises 14 residues. Germline CDR1 reads MNHEY; CDR2 reads SMNVEV (reference sequence). V was clipped by 6 bases and J by 4 bases, with 15 bases between them. The CDR3 bases are TGTGCCAGCAGCCAAAGACAGGGAGGAGAGACCCAGTACTTC. Residues: CASSQRQGGETQYF.

The chain combines TRBV7-2 with TRBJ2-3; 11 bases agree with TRBD2. The V gene's germline CDR1 is SGHTA and CDR2 FQGNSA. Unmatched junction bases numbered 16, after V lost 3 bases and J lost 8 bases. The CDR3 length is 18 residues. The CDR3 region is CASSFLSGRAERVGTQYF. The CDR3 region has the DNA TGTGCCAGCAGCTTCCTTAGCGGGAGGGCCGAGAGGGTTGGTACGCAGTATTTT.

The rearrangement joins TRBV5-4 to TRBJ1-1, with D possibly TRBD1 on 5 matching bases. Trimming left V 0 bases short and J 0 bases short, with 9 bases between. The CDR3 totals 15 residues. Germline-derived CDR1 and CDR2 are SGHNT and YYREEE (reference sequence). The CDR3: CASSLVGGLNTEAFF. Here the CDR3 DNA reads TGTGCCAGCAGCTTGGTGGGGGGACTGAACACTGAAGCTTTCTTT.

In the case of this clone: Other DNA sequences in this sample translate to the same CDR3. This chain links TRBV28 with TRBJ1-2; D uncertain. This CDR3 contains 13 residues. Trimming cost V 6 bases and J 0 bases, with 8 bases left between them. Germline V gene sequence: CDR1 MDHEN, CDR2 SYDVKM. The CDR3 sequence: CASSLTANYGYTF. The CDR3 region has the DNA TGTGCCAGCAGCCTTACAGCTAACTATGGCTACACCTTC.

The V gene is TRBV18, the J gene TRBJ1-4; a possible D gene is TRBD1 (5 bases). The CDR3 runs to 14 residues. V lost 3 bases and J lost 4, with 9 bases in between. The germline V gene has CDR1 KGHSH and CDR2 LQKENI. Here the CDR3 DNA reads TGTGCCAGCTCACCGGGACTGATTAATGAAAAACTGTTTTTT. As protein: CASSPGLINEKLFF.

V is TRBV5-1 and J is TRBJ2-5; maybe TRBD1 (6 bases). CDR1 and CDR2 (germline): SGHRS, YFSETQ. The CDR3 extends over 13 amino acids. Trimming left V 4 bases short and J 4 bases short, with 11 bases between. The CDR3 region is CASSARGGETQYF. For the CDR3, the DNA is TGCGCCAGCAGCGCCAGGGGTGGAGAGACCCAGTACTTC.

The CDR3 spells CASIGREGRYEQYF. Here the CDR3 DNA reads TGTGCCAGCATAGGGCGGGAGGGCCGGTACGAGCAGTACTTC. The J gene is TRBJ2-7, the V gene TRBV6-4, with 9 nucleotides matching TRBD2. Trimming removed 7 bases from V and 4 bases from J; junction bases left unmatched: 8. The CDR3 is 14 residues long. Germline loops: CDR1 MRHNA, CDR2 SNTAGT.

The chain has TRBV2 and TRBJ1-2; D is uncertain. Per germline, CDR1 SNHLY and CDR2 FYNNEI. V was pared by 2 bases and J by 4 bases, with 11 bases between. CDR3 length: 14 residues. CDR3 DNA sequence: TGTGCCAGCAGTGAATCGGGTCATCCCTATGGCTACACCTTC. It specifies CASSESGHPYGYTF.

The chain carries TRBV24-1 and TRBJ2-1; perhaps TRBD2 as D (6 bases). The V gene lost 2 bases and the J gene lost 9 bases, with 10 bases spanning the gap. Germline V CDR1 and CDR2: KGHDR, SFDVKD. The CDR3 extends over 13 amino acids. This chain's CDR3 is CATSDWDSGEQFF. The CDR3 nucleotides are TGTGCCACCAGTGATTGGGACTCCGGTGAGCAGTTCTTC.

This clone was observed once. The chain is built from TRBV6-5 and TRBJ1-2, with 9 bases aligning to TRBD1. Germline V gene lookup returns CDR1 MNHEY and CDR2 SVGAGI. This CDR3 comprises 13 residues. V trimming: 5 bases; J trimming: 7 bases; junction bases outside the gene matches: 5. CDR3 sequence reads: CASSQQGAFGYTF. The DNA of the CDR3 is TGTGCCAGCAGTCAACAGGGGGCGTTTGGCTACACCTTC.

The gene calls are TRBV27 and TRBJ2-7, with 14 bases identical to TRBD2. This CDR3 spans 14 amino acids. Germline values: CDR1 MNHEY, CDR2 SMNVEV (reference sequence). V shed 5 bases and J 6 bases; nucleotides not matched to a gene: 3. The CDR3 sequence: CASSVTSGGGEQYF. In nucleotides, the CDR3 is TGTGCCAGCAGTGTGACTAGCGGGGGGGGCGAGCAGTACTTC.

The gene calls are TRBV24-1 and TRBJ2-7; a possible D gene is TRBD1 (5 bases). V was trimmed by 5 bases and J by 6 bases, leaving 16 bases between them. Per the germline V gene, CDR1 is KGHDR and CDR2 is SFDVKD. The CDR3 length is 14 residues. The CDR3 protein is CATSGTGGNLEQYF. The CDR3 region has the DNA TGTGCCACCAGTGGAACAGGCGGCAACCTCGAGCAGTACTTC.

This clone was recorded only once. The chain has TRBV19 and TRBJ2-7; tentative D call: TRBD2 (6 bases). The CDR3 loop spans 16 amino acids. Germline V CDR1 and CDR2: LNHDA, SQIVND (reference sequence). Trimming cost V 6 bases and J 1 base, with 19 bases left between them. CDR3 loop: CASSTLGASASYEQYF. As DNA, the CDR3 is TGTGCCAGTAGCACACTAGGGGCTAGCGCTTCCTACGAGCAGTACTTC. The full variable domain, rest sourced from reference TRBV19 and TRBJ2-7, is DGGITQSPKYLFRKEGQNVTLSCEQNLNHDAMYWYRQDPGQGLRLIYYSQIVNDFQKGDIAEGYSVSREKKESFPLTVTSAQKNPTAFYLCASSTLGASASYEQYFGPGTRLTVT.

The chain combines TRBV5-6 with TRBJ2-7; 8 bases match TRBD1. The CDR3 is 14 residues long. Germline V gene data show CDR1 as SGHDT and CDR2 as YYEEEE. Trimming at V came to 5 bases and at J to 3 bases, leaving 7 bases not matched to a gene. CDR3 region: CASSPGTGYYEQYF. CDR3 nucleotides: TGTGCCAGCAGTCCCGGGACAGGCTACTACGAGCAGTACTTC.

V is TRBV5-1 and J is TRBJ1-3; D gene ambiguous. Germline V gene sequence: CDR1 SGHRS, CDR2 YFSETQ. The CDR3 covers 14 residues. V shed 0 bases and J shed 6 bases, with 10 bases lying between them. The CDR3 nucleotides read TGCGCCAGCAGCTTGGCAGGTCAGACAAACACCATATATTTT. The encoded protein is CASSLAGQTNTIYF.

The chain recombines TRBV10-3 with TRBJ2-3, with 11 bases that match TRBD2. This CDR3 is built from 16 residues. V lost 2 bases and J lost 2; bases outside the gene matches: 3. Per germline, CDR1 ENHRY and CDR2 SYGVKD. CDR3: CAISELAGGHTDTQYF. The CDR3 region has the DNA TGTGCCATCAGTGAGCTAGCGGGAGGTCACACAGATACGCAGTATTTT.